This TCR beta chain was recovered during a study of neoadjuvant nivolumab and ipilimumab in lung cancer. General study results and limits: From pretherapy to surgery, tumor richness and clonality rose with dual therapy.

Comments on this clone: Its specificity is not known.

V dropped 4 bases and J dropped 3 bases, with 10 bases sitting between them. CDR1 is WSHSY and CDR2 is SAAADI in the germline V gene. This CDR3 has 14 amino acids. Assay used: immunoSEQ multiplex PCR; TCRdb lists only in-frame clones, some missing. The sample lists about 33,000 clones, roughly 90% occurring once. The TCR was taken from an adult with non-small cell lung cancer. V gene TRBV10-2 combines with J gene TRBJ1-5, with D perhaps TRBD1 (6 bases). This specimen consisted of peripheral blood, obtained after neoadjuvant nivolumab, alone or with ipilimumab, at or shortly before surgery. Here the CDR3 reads CASSAAGANQPQHF. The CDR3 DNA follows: TGCGCCAGCAGTGCGGCAGGGGCCAATCAGCCCCAGCATTTT.